The sequence of this TCR beta chain was determined in a study of breast tumors, draining lymph nodes, adjacent tissues. With 4 bases clipped from V and 5 bases from J, the junction kept 12 bases outside the gene matches. Germline CDR1 reads MNHNS; CDR2 reads SASEGT. This CDR3 spans 16 amino acids. Using its own MiXCR run on the multiplex PCR reads, TCRdb lists one record per CDR3 protein. Of about 100,000 distinct CDR3 sequences in the sample, approximately 21% are singletons; the top ten hold 1% to 1.5%. At least ten counts were recorded for this clonotype. Samples came from axillary lymph nodes draining the breast cancer.

This sequence was found in a female donor with breast cancer. Some clones in this sample may be carry-over from other donors' samples. The V call is TRBV6-1, the J call TRBJ2-7; 9 bases are shared with TRBD1. The sample taken for sequencing was axillary lymph node tissue. The CDR3 is CASSARGGQGRHEQYF. The CDR3 nucleotides read TGTGCCAGCAGTGCTAGAGGGGGACAGGGACGGCACGAGCAGTACTTC.